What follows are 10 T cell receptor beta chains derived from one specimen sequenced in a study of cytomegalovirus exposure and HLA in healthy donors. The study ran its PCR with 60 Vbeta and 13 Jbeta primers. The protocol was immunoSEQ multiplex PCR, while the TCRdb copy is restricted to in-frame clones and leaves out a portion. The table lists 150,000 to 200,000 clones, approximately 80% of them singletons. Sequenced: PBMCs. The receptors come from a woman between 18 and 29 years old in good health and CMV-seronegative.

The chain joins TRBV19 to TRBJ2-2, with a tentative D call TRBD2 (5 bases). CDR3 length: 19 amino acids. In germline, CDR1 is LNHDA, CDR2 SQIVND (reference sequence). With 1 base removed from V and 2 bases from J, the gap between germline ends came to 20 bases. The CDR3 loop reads CASSIVSNPGSLNTGELFF. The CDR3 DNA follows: TGTGCCAGTAGTATAGTAAGCAATCCGGGATCTCTCAACACCGGGGAGCTGTTTTTT.

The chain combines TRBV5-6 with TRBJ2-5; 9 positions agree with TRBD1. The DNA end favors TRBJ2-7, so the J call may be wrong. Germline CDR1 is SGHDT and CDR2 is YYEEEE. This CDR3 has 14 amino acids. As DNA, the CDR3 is TGTGCCAGCAGCACCGGGACAGGGTCGTACGAGCAGTACTTC. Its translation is CASSTGTGSYEQYF.

DNA of the CDR3: TGTGCCAGCAGTTCCCGTGACAGGGGGCTGACCGGGGAGCTGTTTTTT. The encoded protein is CASSSRDRGLTGELFF. The J gene is TRBJ2-2, the V gene TRBV27, with 10 bases identical to TRBD1. There are 16 residues in the CDR3. With V trimmed by 4 bases and J by 5 bases, 7 bases remained unmatched. CDR1 and CDR2 from the germline V gene are MNHEY and SMNVEV (reference sequence).

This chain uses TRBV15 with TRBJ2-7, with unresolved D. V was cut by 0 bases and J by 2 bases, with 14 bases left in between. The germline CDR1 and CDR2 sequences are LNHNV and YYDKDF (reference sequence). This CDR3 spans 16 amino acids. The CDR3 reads CATSRDLNSRTYEQYF. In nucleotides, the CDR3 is TGTGCCACCAGCAGAGATCTCAACAGCAGAACCTACGAGCAGTACTTC.

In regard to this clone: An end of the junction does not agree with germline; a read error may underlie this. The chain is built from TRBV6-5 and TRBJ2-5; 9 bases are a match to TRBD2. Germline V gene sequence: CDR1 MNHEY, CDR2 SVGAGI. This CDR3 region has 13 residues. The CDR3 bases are TGTGCCGGCAGTACTAGCGGGCAAGAGACCCAGTACTTC. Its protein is CAGSTSGQETQYF.

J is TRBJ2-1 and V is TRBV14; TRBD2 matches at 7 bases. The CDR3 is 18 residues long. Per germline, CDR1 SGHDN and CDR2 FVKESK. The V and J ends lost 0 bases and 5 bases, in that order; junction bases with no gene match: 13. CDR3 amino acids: CASSQDVRASGENNEQFF. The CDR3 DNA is TGTGCCAGCAGCCAAGATGTTCGGGCTAGCGGCGAAAACAATGAGCAGTTCTTC. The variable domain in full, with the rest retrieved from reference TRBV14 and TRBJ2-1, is EAGVTQFPSHSVIEKGQTVTLRCDPISGHDNLYWYRRVMGKEIKFLLHFVKESKQDESGMPNNRFLAERTGGTYSTLKVQPAELEDSGVYFCASSQDVRASGENNEQFFGPGTRLTVL.

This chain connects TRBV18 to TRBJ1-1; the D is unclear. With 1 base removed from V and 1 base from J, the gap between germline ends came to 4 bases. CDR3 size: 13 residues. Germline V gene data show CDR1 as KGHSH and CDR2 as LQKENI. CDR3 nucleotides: TGTGCCAGCTCACCACAGAGGAACACTGAAGCTTTCTTT. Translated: CASSPQRNTEAFF.

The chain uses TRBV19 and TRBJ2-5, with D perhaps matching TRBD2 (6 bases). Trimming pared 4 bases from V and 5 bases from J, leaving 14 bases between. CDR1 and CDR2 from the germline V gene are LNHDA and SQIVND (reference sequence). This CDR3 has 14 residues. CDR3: CASSTPGSEETQYF. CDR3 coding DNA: TGTGCCAGTAGTACGCCCGGGAGTGAGGAGACCCAGTACTTC.

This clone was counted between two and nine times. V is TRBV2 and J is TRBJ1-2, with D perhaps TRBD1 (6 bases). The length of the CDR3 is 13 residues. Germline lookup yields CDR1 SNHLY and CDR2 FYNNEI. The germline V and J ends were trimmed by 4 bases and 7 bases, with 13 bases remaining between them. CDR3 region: CASSVGQTVGYTF. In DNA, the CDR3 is TGTGCCAGCAGTGTAGGACAGACCGTTGGCTACACCTTC.

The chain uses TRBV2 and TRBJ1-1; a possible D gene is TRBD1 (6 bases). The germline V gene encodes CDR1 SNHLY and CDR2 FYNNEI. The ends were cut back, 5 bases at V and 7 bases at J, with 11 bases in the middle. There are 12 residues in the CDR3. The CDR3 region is CASSTTGLEAFF. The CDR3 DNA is TGTGCCAGCAGTACCACAGGGCTTGAAGCTTTCTTT.